The present entry profiles one T cell receptor beta chain with its context. The data originate from a study of monozygotic twins with inflammatory bowel disease. UMIs were attached via template switching, each with a 6-nucleotide sample barcode. Reanalyzing the 5' RACE reads, TCRdb keeps one entry per CDR3 protein, without DNA. The sample totals nearly 450,000 distinct CDR3 sequences; its top ten clones hold approximately 2.4%. CDR1 and CDR2 from the germline V gene are ENHRY and SYGVKD. This CDR3 spans 12 amino acids. The receptor was derived from a human donor with ulcerative colitis or Crohn's disease, or a healthy co-twin of an affected twin (not recorded which). Sequenced sample: blood. The rearrangement links TRBV10-3 to TRBJ1-1. CDR3 sequence: CAISESPPEAFF.